Sequencing of this T cell receptor (beta chain) was carried out in a study of Graves' ophthalmopathy and Graves' hyperthyroidism. Turning to the study itself: Researchers obtained peripheral blood at initial diagnosis, before any treatment had begun.

Amplification of TCR beta CDR3 regions used RNA transcripts. RT-PCR was first run with HTBI primers, then multiplex PCR in a second round. MiXCR was run by TCRdb on the multiplex PCR reads, yielding one entry per CDR3 protein. Among roughly 700,000 distinct CDR3 sequences listed, 40% were seen once. V lost 5 bases, J lost 3 bases, and 10 bases lay in between. The CDR3 sequence is 13 residues long. CDR1 is MDHEN, CDR2 SYDVKM, per germline. The TCR was taken from an adult man with Graves' ophthalmopathy. The sequencing input was peripheral blood. The genes are TRBV28 and TRBJ2-5, with D unclear. The CDR3 sequence is CASSPAEEETQYF. The CDR3 coding sequence is TGTGCCAGCAGTCCCGCAGAGGAAGAGACCCAGTACTTC.